The rows below give T cell receptor beta chains drawn from one sample of a study of vaccination effects on CD4 cells after COVID-19. The protocol was immunoSEQ multiplex PCR, while the TCRdb copy is restricted to in-frame clones and leaves out a portion. The sample consists of some 35,000 clones, approximately 82% of them appearing once. Antigens for these TCRs are unknown. Sequenced here: CD4+ T cells from PBMCs cultured with HCoV-NL63 spike peptides, sampled after COVID-19 vaccination. These receptors all stem from a human donor who received a COVID-19 vaccine. Some clones in this sample may be carry-over from other donors' samples. CDR3s include the opening cysteine and the closing phenylalanine or tryptophan. A D gene is named only where the DNA matches it firmly. Clone size is given for some rows only: seen once, a few or many times, or a class if the clone is expanded.

j_gene | v_gene | d_gene | abundance | CDR3nt | CDR3aa
TRBJ2-3 | TRBV10-3 | TRBD1 | - | TGTGCCATCAGTTACGACAGGGGGTTGGTAGATACGCAGTATTTT | CAISYDRGLVDTQYF
TRBJ1-3 | TRBV4-1 | TRBD1 | - | TGCGCCAGCAGCCGACAGGGGAACTCTGGAAACACCATATATTTT | CASSRQGNSGNTIYF
TRBJ1-4 | TRBV28 | TRBD1 | - | TGTGCCAGCAGCCCCCGGACAGGGGGAGGGTTTAATGAAAAACTGTTTTTT | CASSPRTGGGFNEKLFF
TRBJ1-1 | TRBV5-1 | TRBD1 | - | TGCGCCAGCAGCCGACAGGGATACACTGAAGCTTTCTTT | CASSRQGYTEAFF
TRBJ1-2 | TRBV9 | - | - | TGTGCCAGCAGCCAGAGGGGGGAGTCCGGCTACACCTTC | CASSQRGESGYTF
TRBJ2-5 | TRBV7-2 | TRBD2 | - | TGTGCCAGCAGCCCAGGACTAGCGGGGTTCCAAGAGACCCAGTACTTC | CASSPGLAGFQETQYF
TRBJ1-1 | TRBV19 | - | - | TGTGCCAGTAGTATTTCAACCACTGAAGCTTTCTTT | CASSISTTEAFF
TRBJ2-5 | TRBV24-1 | TRBD1 | - | TGTGCCACCAGTGATACCAGACAGGGTAATCGAGAGACCCAGTACTTC | CATSDTRQGNRETQYF
TRBJ1-1 | TRBV7-9 | - | - | TGTGCCAGCAGCTTAGGGGTCGGGGGGAACACTGAAGCTTTCTTT | CASSLGVGGNTEAFF
TRBJ2-5 | TRBV6-2/TRBV6-3 | TRBD2 | few | TGTGCCAGCAGTTACCCAAGACTAGCGGGGGTAGAGACCCAGTACTTC | CASSYPRLAGVETQYF
TRBJ2-3 | TRBV21-1 | - | - | TGTGCCAGCAGCAAGACAGGAACCCCGCGGGGCACAGATACGCAGTATTTT | CASSKTGTPRGTDTQYF
TRBJ1-1 | TRBV7-2 | - | - | TGTGCCAGCAGCTTAGCGTCTACCAGTGAAGCTTTCTTT | CASSLASTSEAFF